Included here is one T cell receptor beta chain sequence, with context. Its antigen remains unidentified. Per-base qualities were not stored, and no clone one base away is much larger. This entry belongs to a study of early stage breast cancer tumors (dated by TCRdb to 2017 to 2019). Background for the entire study: Of the approximately 15 invasive breast tumors, 12 to 13 were found to be estrogen receptor-positive, progesterone receptor-positive and HER2-negative. On average, each sample got around 10-fold read coverage. About 70% of the 12 ER+/PR+/HER2- tumors were invasive ductal carcinomas, while the other four were invasive lobular carcinomas. A total of 2,651,842 templates, representing about 1.1 million unique clonotypes, were detected across all samples. Overall results and qualifications from the work: Enriched TCRB sequences shared across patients were mostly commonly generated sequences, unlikely to play an important role in the tumor microenvironment. Repertoires from blood resembled normal breast more closely than tumor, and using blood as a reference for each tissue separated tumor from normal in most of the 16 patients. Chain pairing and functional markers such as CD4, CD8 and FOXP3 were not captured by bulk genomic DNA sequencing of unsorted cells. Because the cohort was small, analysis by tumor subtype was not possible. Compared with adjacent normal breast tissue, tumors had higher clonality and roughly 2.5-fold greater T cell density.

The study profiled bulk TCR beta-chain repertoires in matched peripheral blood, tumor and adjacent normal breast tissue taken from approximately 15 patients with early-stage breast cancer. Before surgery, about 4.5-10 mL of whole blood was collected in EDTA tubes and processed within 2 hours. Peripheral blood mononuclear cells were isolated by Ficoll-Paque centrifugation in SepMate-50 tubes. For storage in liquid nitrogen, PBMCs were cryopreserved as aliquots of about 1.9 to 4 million cells in approximately 90% FBS with around 10% DMSO. The Qiagen AllPrep DNA/RNA Mini kit was used to extract genomic DNA. Every sample was amplified as two independent genomic DNA replicates, using roughly 0.45 ug for blood and roughly 1.6 ug for tumor or normal breast. TCRB sequencing of genomic DNA was carried out with the ImmunoSeq Intro kit according to the manufacturer's instructions. The multiplex PCR ran for roughly 31 cycles using proprietary primers and spike-in control sequences for absolute quantification. Single-end 150-bp reads were used to sequence an 87-bp fragment spanning the CDR3 plus the flanking V and J genes. Each lane of an Illumina MiSeq using version 3.0 chemistry carried seven multiplexed samples, with two replicates per sample. The original pipeline was this. The vendor's proprietary pipeline processed the raw data and merged both replicates into a single result for each sample. To define clonotypes, the study grouped productive rearrangements that shared the V-gene family, CDR3 amino acid sequence and J-gene segment. Clonality was calculated as 1 minus the normalized Shannon entropy (Pielou evenness) of TCRB abundances. T cell density was estimated by dividing total templates by the number of input cells inferred from the DNA input amount. Recon, run with its default parameters, was used to estimate overall repertoire diversity and clonality. Clonotypes with over 0.1% abundance in tumor and at least 32-fold higher abundance in tumor than in normal breast were defined as tumor-enriched. TCRdb stores this immuneACCESS table with in-frame sequences only. Part of the clones is absent; in the studies checked, under half of the shortfall reflects unresolved V genes, and no reason is known for the rest. V and J calls and clone size come straight from that table; D and trimming were deduced from the DNA. The sample contains some 58,000 clones, about three quarters of them found a single time. Roughly 3.5% of the sample goes to the ten largest clones.

V is reduced by 7 bases and J by 5 bases, leaving a spacing of 17 bases between them. From its cysteine to its phenylalanine, the CDR3 spans 14 amino acids. Left in the record is the CDR3 DNA by itself, 42 bases read in frame from the first base. Taken from the germline V gene, the CDR1 and CDR2 loops are MNHNS and SASEGT. The sequenced sample was blood. The chain is assembled from TRBV6-1 and TRBJ2-5; D gene: possibly TRBD2, on 5 matching bases. The origin of this receptor is a person aged 25 to 39 with breast cancer. The CDR3 protein is CASTEGGNAETQYF. The nucleotide sequence reads TGTGCCAGCACCGAAGGAGGAAATGCGGAGACCCAGTACTTC.